The clone carrying this T cell receptor (beta chain) was seen a few times. The sample originates from a study of response to subunit inactivated influenza vaccine. The CDR3 consists of 16 residues. Germline V gene data show CDR1 as SGHNT and CDR2 as YYREEE (reference sequence). V gave up 1 base and J gave up 7 bases, with 18 bases separating them. MiXCR, run by TCRdb on the RT-PCR reads, gives a single entry per CDR3 protein. The repertoire consists of some 640,000 distinct CDR3 sequences, with approximately 13% occurring once and the leading ten covering 5.5% to 7%. The chain recombines TRBV5-4 with TRBJ2-1, with a tentative D call TRBD1 (8 bases). The source of this sequence is a man aged 45 to 65 who received an inactivated influenza vaccine. Sequenced here: PBMCs from blood, sampled 14 to 15 days before vaccination. CDR3 bases: TGTGCCAGCAGCTTGCAGGGGGCGGGGGATATGAATGAGCAGTTCTTC. Its protein is CASSLQGAGDMNEQFF. The full variable domain, in which reference TRBV5-4 and TRBJ2-1 provide the parts outside the CDR3, is ETGVTQSPTHLIKTRGQQVTLRCSSQSGHNTVSWYQQALGQGPQFIFQYYREEENGRGNFPPRFSGLQFPNYSSELNVNALELDDSALYLCASSLQGAGDMNEQFFGPGTRLTVL.